The present T cell receptor (beta chain) was sequenced within a study of T cell responses to AZD1222 COVID-19 vaccine. Study-level points and caveats: The study found vaccine-associated CD4 TCRs spanning spike, dominant at 160-218 and 743-854. It was only after the peak T cell response that any repertoires were sampled. Seropositive at baseline were only a handful of AZD1222 recipients.

The table came from immunoSEQ multiplex PCR; TCRdb's copy has only in-frame clones and leaves some out. The table has about 96,000 clones, roughly 90% seen once. A word on this clone: What it recognizes is unknown.

Germline loops: CDR1 SNHLY, CDR2 FYNNEI. Unmatched junction bases numbered 6, after V lost 6 bases and J lost 8 bases. This CDR3 is built from 13 residues. This chain uses TRBV2 with TRBJ1-4, with 7 bases that match TRBD1. The sample here was peripheral blood, taken on day 0 of AZD1222 vaccination. This receptor was taken from an adult in good health. This CDR3 reads CASRRGREEKLFF. The DNA for the CDR3 is TGTGCCAGCAGGAGGGGGCGCGAGGAAAAACTGTTTTTT.